A selection of T cell receptor beta chains follows, all from one sample in a study of T-cell reconstitution after alpha-beta-depleted transplantation in children. Via MiXCR, TCRdb re-called the PCR reads, giving one row per CDR3 protein. The table shows about 980,000 distinct CDR3 sequences, with roughly 29% occurring only once. The sequencing used PBMCs, mostly from graft donor cells, collected 360 days after TCRalphabeta/CD19-depleted stem cell transplant. These TCRs come from a boy under three years old who had a stem cell transplant for SCID, so the T cells may come from the graft donor. CDR3s include the opening cysteine and the closing phenylalanine or tryptophan. D genes are given only for firm matches. Some rows have no size entry. The others give once, few or many, or a class for an expanded clone.

j_call clone_size d_call v_call cdr3_aa cdr3_nt
TRBJ2-5 many TRBD1 TRBV4-1 CASSQGDRGQETQYF TGTGCCAGCAGCCAAGGTGACAGGGGACAAGAGACCCAGTACTTC
TRBJ2-7 few . TRBV12-3/TRBV12-4 CASSFMAGVYEQYF TGTGCCAGCAGTTTTATGGCAGGGGTCTACGAGCAGTACTTC
TRBJ2-1 few . TRBV5-1 CASSSRRGVADEQFF TGCGCCAGCAGCTCCCGCAGGGGGGTAGCGGATGAGCAGTTCTTC
TRBJ2-5 few . TRBV20-1 CSASPETGHLETQYF TGCAGTGCTAGTCCCGAGACGGGACACCTAGAGACCCAGTACTTC
TRBJ2-7 . . TRBV29-1 CSVVKQGPYEQYF TGCAGCGTTGTCAAGCAGGGACCCTACGAGCAGTACTTC
TRBJ2-1 . TRBD1 TRBV11-2 CASSLVPGQGALSLYNEQFF TGTGCCAGCAGCTTAGTACCGGGACAGGGGGCATTGAGCCTTTACAATGAGCAGTTCTTC
TRBJ2-5 . TRBD2 TRBV5-1 CASSLGEGLAALETQYF TGCGCCAGCAGCTTGGGTGAGGGACTAGCGGCTCTGGAGACCCAGTACTTC
TRBJ2-2 . . TRBV29-1 CSGQRGAGELFF TGCAGCGGCCAGAGGGGGGCCGGGGAGCTGTTTTTT
TRBJ2-3 few . TRBV5-5 CASANEGGDTQYF TGTGCCAGCGCGAACGAAGGGGGGGATACGCAGTATTTT
TRBJ2-5 . . TRBV28 CASSLGQKETQYF TGTGCCAGCAGTTTAGGTCAGAAAGAGACCCAGTACTTC
TRBJ1-2 . . TRBV20-1 CSASKAVYYGYTF TGCAGTGCTAGTAAGGCGGTTTACTATGGCTACACCTTC
TRBJ1-6 . . TRBV6-2/TRBV6-3 CARSYWQDDSPLHF TGTGCCAGAAGTTACTGGCAAGACGATTCACCCCTCCACTTT
TRBJ2-1 few . TRBV4-2 CASSQEVLTYNEQFF TGTGCCAGCAGCCAAGAGGTCCTAACCTACAATGAGCAGTTCTTC
TRBJ2-7 few . TRBV9 CASSVVGGGDEQYF TGTGCCAGCAGCGTCGTAGGGGGAGGCGACGAGCAGTACTTC
TRBJ2-3 . . TRBV12-3/TRBV12-4 CASRGLSTDTQYF TGTGCCAGCAGAGGTCTGAGCACAGATACGCAGTATTTT
TRBJ1-1 . . TRBV20-1 CSARPGRRNTEAFF TGCAGTGCTAGGCCGGGACGGAGGAACACTGAAGCTTTCTTT
TRBJ2-7 few . TRBV5-1 CASSLELSGPYEQYF TGCGCCAGCAGCTTGGAGCTGTCGGGACCCTACGAGCAGTACTTC
TRBJ1-6 . . TRBV28 CASSFVNSPLHF TGTGCCAGCAGCTTTGTTAATTCACCCCTCCACTTT